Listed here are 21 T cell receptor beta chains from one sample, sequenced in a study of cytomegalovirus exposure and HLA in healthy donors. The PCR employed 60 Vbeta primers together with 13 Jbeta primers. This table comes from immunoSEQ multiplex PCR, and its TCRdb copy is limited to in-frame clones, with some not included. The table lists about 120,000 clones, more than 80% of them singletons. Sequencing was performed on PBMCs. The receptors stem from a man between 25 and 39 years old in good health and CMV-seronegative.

CDR3 nucleotides: TGTGCCAGCAGATCGACTAGCGGGAGGTCGTATGAGCAGTTCTTC. Residues: CASRSTSGRSYEQFF. The J gene is TRBJ2-1, the V gene TRBV6-5, with TRBD2 matching over 13 bases. The CDR3 covers 15 residues. Germline V gene lookup returns CDR1 MNHEY and CDR2 SVGAGI. The junction had 7 bases not matched to a gene; V was cut back by 6 bases and J by 8 bases.

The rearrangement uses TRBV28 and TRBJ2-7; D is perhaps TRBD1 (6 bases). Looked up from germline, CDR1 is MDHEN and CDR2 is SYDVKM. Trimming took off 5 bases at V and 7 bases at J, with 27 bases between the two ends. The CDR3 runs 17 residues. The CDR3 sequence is CASSRTALSVPSQEQYF. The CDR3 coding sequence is TGTGCCAGCAGTCGGACAGCCCTAAGCGTCCCGTCCCAAGAGCAGTACTTC. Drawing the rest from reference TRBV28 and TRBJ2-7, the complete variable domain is DVKVTQSSRYLVKRTGEKVFLECVQDMDHENMFWYRQDPGLGLRLIYFSYDVKMKEKGDIPEGYSVSREKKERFSLILESASTNQTSMYLCASSRTALSVPSQEQYFGPGTRLTVT.

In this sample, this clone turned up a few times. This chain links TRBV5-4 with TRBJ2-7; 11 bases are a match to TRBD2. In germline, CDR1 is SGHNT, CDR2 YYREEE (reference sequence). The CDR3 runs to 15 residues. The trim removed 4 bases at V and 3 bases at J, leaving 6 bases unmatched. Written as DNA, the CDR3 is TGTGCCAGCAGCACGGGACTAGCGGACCGCTACGAGCAGTACTTC. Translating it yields CASSTGLADRYEQYF.

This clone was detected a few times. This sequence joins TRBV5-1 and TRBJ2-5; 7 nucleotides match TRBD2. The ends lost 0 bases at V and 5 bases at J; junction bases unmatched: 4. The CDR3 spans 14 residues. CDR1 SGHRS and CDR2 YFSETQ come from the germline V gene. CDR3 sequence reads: CASSLDAGDETQYF. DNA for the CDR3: TGCGCCAGCAGCTTGGACGCGGGAGACGAGACCCAGTACTTC.

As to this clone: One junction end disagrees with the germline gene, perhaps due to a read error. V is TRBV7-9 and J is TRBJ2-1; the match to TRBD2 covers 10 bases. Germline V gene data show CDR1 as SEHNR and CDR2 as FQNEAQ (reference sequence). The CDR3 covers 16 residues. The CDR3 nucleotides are TGTTCCAGCAGCTTTCAAGGACTAGCGGTTAACAATGAGCAGTTCTTC. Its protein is CSSSFQGLAVNNEQFF.

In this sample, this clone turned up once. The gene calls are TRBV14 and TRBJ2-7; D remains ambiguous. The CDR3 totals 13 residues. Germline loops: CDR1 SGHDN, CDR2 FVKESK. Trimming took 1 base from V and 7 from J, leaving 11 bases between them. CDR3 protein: CASSQGAFLEQYF. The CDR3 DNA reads TGTGCCAGCAGCCAAGGGGCTTTCTTGGAGCAGTACTTC.

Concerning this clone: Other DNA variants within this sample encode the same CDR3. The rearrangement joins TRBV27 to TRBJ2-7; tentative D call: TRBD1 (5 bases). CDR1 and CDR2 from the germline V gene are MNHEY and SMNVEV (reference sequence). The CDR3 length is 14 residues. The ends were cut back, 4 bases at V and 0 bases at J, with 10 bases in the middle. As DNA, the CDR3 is TGTGCCAGCAGTTCCAGGACAAGCTCCTACGAGCAGTACTTC. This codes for CASSSRTSSYEQYF.

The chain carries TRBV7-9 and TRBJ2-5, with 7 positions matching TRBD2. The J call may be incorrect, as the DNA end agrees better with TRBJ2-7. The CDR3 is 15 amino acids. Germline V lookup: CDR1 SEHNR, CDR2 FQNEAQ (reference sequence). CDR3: CASSPKSGTYYEQYF. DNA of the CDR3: TGTGCCAGCAGCCCCAAAAGCGGGACCTACTACGAGCAGTACTTC.

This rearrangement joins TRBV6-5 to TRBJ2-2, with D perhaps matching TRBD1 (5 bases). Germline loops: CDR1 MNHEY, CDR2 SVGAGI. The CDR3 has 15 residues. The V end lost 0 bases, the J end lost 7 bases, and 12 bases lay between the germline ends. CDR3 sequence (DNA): TGTGCCAGCAGTTACTCGGATGTAGGGGTCGGGGAGCTGTTTTTT. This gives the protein CASSYSDVGVGELFF.

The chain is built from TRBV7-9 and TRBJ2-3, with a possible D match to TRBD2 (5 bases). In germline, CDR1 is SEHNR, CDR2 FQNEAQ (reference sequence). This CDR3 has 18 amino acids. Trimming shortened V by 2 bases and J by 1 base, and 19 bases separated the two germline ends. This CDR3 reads CASSLLRRSGGRTDTQYF. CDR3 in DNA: TGTGCCAGCAGCTTACTCCGGCGGAGCGGAGGCCGCACAGATACGCAGTATTTT.

The CDR3 sequence: CASCREVRETQYF. CDR3 nucleotide sequence: TGTGCCAGCTGCAGGGAAGTAAGGGAGACCCAGTACTTC. The chain employs TRBV11-2 and TRBJ2-5; the D gene is possibly TRBD1 (5 bases). CDR1 and CDR2 from the germline V gene are SGHAT and FQNNGV. This CDR3 contains 13 residues. V lost 8 bases and J lost 5, with 15 bases in between.

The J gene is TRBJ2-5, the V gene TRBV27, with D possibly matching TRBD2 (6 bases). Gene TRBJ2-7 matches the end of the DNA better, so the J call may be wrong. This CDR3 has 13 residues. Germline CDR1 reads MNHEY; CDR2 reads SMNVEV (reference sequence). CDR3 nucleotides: TGTGCCAGCAGTTTTGCGGGGTCCTACGAGCAGTACTTC. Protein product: CASSFAGSYEQYF.

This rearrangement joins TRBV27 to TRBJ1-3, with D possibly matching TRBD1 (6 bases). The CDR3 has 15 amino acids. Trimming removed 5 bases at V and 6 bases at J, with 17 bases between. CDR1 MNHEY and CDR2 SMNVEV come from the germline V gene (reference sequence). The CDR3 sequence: CASSPTGRGENTIYF. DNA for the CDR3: TGTGCCAGCAGTCCTACAGGGCGAGGCGAAAACACCATATATTTT.

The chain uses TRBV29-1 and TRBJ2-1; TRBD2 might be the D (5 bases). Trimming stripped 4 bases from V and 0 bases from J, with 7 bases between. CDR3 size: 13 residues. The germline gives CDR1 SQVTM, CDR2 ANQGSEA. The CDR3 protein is CSVVGSSYNEQFF. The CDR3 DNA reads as TGCAGCGTTGTTGGGAGCTCCTACAATGAGCAGTTCTTC.

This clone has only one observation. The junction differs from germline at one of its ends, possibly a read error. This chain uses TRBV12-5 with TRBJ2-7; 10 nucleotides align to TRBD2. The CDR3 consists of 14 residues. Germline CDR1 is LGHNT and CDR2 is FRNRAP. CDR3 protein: CASGPGLADYGQYF. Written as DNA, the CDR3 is TGTGCTAGTGGCCCCGGACTAGCGGACTACGGGCAGTACTTC.

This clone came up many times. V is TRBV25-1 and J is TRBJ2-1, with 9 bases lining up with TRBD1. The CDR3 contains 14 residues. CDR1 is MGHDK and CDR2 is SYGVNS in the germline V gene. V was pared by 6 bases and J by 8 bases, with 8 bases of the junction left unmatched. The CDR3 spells CASSRTGVEDEQFF. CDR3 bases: TGTGCCAGCAGCCGGACAGGGGTGGAAGATGAGCAGTTCTTC. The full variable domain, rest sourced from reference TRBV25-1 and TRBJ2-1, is EADIYQTPRYLVIGTGKKITLECSQTMGHDKMYWYQQDPGMELHLIHYSYGVNSTEKGDLSSESTVSRIRTEHFPLTLESARPSHTSQYLCASSRTGVEDEQFFGPGTRLTVL.

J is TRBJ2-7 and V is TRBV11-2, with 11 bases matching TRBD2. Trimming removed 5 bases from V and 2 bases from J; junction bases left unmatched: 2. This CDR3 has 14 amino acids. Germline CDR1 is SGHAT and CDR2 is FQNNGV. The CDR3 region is CASSNSGRAYEQYF. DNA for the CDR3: TGTGCCAGCAGCAATAGCGGGAGGGCCTACGAGCAGTACTTC.

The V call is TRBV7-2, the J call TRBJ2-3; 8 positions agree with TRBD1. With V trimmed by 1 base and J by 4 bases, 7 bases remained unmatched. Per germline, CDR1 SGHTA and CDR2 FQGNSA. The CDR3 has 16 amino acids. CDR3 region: CASSLGQPGGADTQYF. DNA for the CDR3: TGTGCCAGCAGCTTAGGGCAGCCAGGGGGCGCAGATACGCAGTATTTT.

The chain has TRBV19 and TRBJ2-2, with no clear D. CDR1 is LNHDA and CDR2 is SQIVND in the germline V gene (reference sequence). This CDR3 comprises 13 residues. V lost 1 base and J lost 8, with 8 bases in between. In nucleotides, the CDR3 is TGTGCCAGTAGTATAGGAGTTTCTGGGGAGCTGTTTTTT. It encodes CASSIGVSGELFF.

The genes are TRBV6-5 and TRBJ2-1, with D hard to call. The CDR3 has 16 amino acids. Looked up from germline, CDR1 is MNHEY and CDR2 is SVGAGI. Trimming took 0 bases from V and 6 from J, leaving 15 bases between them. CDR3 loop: CASSYSVLPLPNEQFF. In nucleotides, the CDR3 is TGTGCCAGCAGTTACTCGGTACTACCTTTGCCCAATGAGCAGTTCTTC.

The chain's CDR3 is CASSLDTSGSGGEQFF. The CDR3 DNA reads TGTGCCAGCAGTTTAGATACAAGCGGGAGTGGCGGTGAGCAGTTCTTC. This chain links TRBV27 with TRBJ2-1; TRBD2 matches 8 bases. The CDR3 spans 16 residues. Trimming at V came to 2 bases and at J to 9 bases, leaving 12 bases not matched to a gene. Germline CDR1 and CDR2: MNHEY and SMNVEV (reference sequence).